This T cell receptor (beta chain) emerged from a study of tumor-infiltrating lymphocytes in primary liver carcinoma. Study in general: Aged between 30 and 69 years, the patients were men and women. Study-wide results and limits: Tumor region pairs showed greater overlap than either tumor-adjacent or tumor-blood pairs did.

The V and J ends lost 6 bases and 7 bases respectively, with 18 bases between them. Per germline, CDR1 SQVTM and CDR2 ANQGSEA. This CDR3 region has 13 residues. Unsorted bulk tissue (about 18-30 mg) underwent RNA and DNA co-extraction. At sampling, these chronic HBV carriers had received no treatment. A note on this clonotype: Antigen: not known. It is likely a read error, because the conserved phenylalanine at the end of the CDR3 is missing.

Priming with a constant-region primer yielded TCR beta cDNA from 450 to 550 ng total RNA. Slightly modified ARM-PCR, run as three nested multiplex PCR rounds, produced the TCR beta libraries. TRBV1-TRBV30 forward primers paired with a C-beta reverse primer were used in the first two PCR rounds, which ran approximately 11 cycles each. One entry per CDR3 protein, called by TCRdb with MiXCR from the multiplex PCR reads. Of tens of thousands of distinct CDR3 sequences in the sample, approximately 70% were seen once. The sequence was collected from a man aged 35-49 years with primary liver carcinoma and hepatitis B virus infection. The chain is built from TRBV29-1 and TRBJ1-1; D is uncertain. Source material: liver tumor tissue from sampling region 1. Stated subset: tumor region T1, superior pole. As DNA, the CDR3 is TGCAGCGTGACACATGGTGGAGACATTGAAGCTTTCGTT. This codes for CSVTHGGDIEAFV.